This entry is about one T cell receptor beta chain. At a deep level, the assay was run. TCRdb keeps only in-frame clones here, not all; method: immunoSEQ multiplex PCR. Of some 470,000 clones in the sample, 70% to 80% were seen once. This sample stems from a study of shared clonotypes between healthy human individuals. The germline V gene has CDR1 MNHEY and CDR2 SVGAGI. V lost 2 bases and J lost 10, with 12 bases in between. The CDR3 runs to 13 residues. Participating donors were healthy, HIV-negative adults free of recent acute infections or vaccinations. Each sample came from a Caucasian adult donor living in Nashville, Tennessee.

The source of this sequence is a woman between 40 and 55 years old in good health. Some clones in this sample may be carry-over from other donors' samples. The chain carries TRBV6-5 and TRBJ2-1; D is possibly TRBD1 (6 bases). What was sequenced was PBMCs. CDR3: CASSYLSGTEQFF. In nucleotides, the CDR3 is TGTGCCAGCAGTTACCTCTCTGGGACAGAGCAGTTCTTC.